This TCR beta chain derives from a study of breast tumors, draining lymph nodes, adjacent tissues. General study findings and limits: Findings are consistent with lymph node origin and intratumoral expansion of most tumor T cells. Tumor TCR diversity was below lymph nodes but above nontumor tissue. Data only fit, rather than demonstrated, lymph node origin of most tumor T cells.

TCRdb re-called the multiplex PCR reads with MiXCR, one entry per CDR3 protein. The sample contains about 130,000 distinct CDR3 sequences, 21% of which appear only once. Germline V CDR1 and CDR2: LGHNA, YNFKEQ. V dropped 3 bases and J dropped 4; count of bases not matched to a gene: 8. The CDR3 runs 16 residues. This clonotype was observed many times. Its antigen is undetermined. Axillary draining lymph nodes of breast cancer patients supplied the node samples. This sequence joins TRBV4-2 and TRBJ2-1; TRBD1 matches at 8 bases. This receptor was taken from a female donor with breast cancer. Some clones in this sample may be carry-over from other donors' samples. The sample comprised axillary lymph node tissue. CDR3 protein: CASSQRQGLSYNEQFF. The DNA for the CDR3 is TGTGCCAGCAGCCAGCGACAGGGGCTCTCGTACAATGAGCAGTTCTTC.